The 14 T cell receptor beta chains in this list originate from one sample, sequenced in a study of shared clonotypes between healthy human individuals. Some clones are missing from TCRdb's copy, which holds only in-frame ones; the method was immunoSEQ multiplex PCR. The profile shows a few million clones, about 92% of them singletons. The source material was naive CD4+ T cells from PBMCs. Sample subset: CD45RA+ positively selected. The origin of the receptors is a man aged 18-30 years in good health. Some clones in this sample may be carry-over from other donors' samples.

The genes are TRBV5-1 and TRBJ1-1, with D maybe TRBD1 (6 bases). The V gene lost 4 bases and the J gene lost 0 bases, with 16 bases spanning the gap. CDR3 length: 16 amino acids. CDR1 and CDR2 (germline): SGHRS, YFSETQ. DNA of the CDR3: TGCGCCAGCAGCCGAAAGACAGGATCTATGAACACTGAAGCTTTCTTT. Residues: CASSRKTGSMNTEAFF.

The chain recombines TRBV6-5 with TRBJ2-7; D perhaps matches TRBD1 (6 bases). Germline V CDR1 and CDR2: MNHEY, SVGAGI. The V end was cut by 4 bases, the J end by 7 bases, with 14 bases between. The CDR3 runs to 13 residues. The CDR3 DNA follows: TGTGCCAGCAGTTCCAGGGGATTACGGGAGCAGTACTTC. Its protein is CASSSRGLREQYF.

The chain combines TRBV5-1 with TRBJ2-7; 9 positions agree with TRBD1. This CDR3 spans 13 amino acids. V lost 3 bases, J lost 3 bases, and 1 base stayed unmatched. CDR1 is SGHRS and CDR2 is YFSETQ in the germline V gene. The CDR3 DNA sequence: TGCGCCAGCAGCTCGACAGGGGGCTACGAGCAGTACTTC. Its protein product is CASSSTGGYEQYF.

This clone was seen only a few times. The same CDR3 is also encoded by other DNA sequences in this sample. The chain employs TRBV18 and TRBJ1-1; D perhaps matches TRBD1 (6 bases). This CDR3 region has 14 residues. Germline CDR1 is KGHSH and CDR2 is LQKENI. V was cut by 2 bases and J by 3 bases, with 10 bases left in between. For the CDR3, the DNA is TGTGCCAGCTCACCAACAGGGCTGGACACTGAAGCTTTCTTT. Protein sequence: CASSPTGLDTEAFF.

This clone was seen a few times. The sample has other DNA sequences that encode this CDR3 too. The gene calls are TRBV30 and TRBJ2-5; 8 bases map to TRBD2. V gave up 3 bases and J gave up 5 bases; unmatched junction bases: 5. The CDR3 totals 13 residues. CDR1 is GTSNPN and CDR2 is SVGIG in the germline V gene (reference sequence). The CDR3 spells CAWSAGGRETQYF. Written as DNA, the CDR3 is TGTGCCTGGAGCGCGGGAGGTAGGGAGACCCAGTACTTC.

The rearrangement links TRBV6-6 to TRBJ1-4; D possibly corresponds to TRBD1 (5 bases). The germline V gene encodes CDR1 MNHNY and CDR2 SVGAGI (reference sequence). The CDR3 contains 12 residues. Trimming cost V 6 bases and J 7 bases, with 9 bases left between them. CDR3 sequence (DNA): TGTGCCAGCAGCCAAAGGGGTGAAAAACTGTTTTTT. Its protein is CASSQRGEKLFF.

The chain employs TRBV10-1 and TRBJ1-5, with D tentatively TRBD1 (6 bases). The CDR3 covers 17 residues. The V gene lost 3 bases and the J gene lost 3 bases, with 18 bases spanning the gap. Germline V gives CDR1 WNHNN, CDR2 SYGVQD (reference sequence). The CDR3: CASSDRGTPGVNQPQHF. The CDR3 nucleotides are TGCGCCAGCAGTGATAGAGGTACGCCAGGGGTCAATCAGCCCCAGCATTTT.

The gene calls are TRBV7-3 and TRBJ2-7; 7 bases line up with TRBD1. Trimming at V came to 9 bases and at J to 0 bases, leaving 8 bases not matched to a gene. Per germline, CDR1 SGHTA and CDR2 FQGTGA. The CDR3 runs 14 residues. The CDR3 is CARENGQDSYEQYF. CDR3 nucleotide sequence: TGTGCCAGGGAGAACGGACAGGACTCCTACGAGCAGTACTTC.

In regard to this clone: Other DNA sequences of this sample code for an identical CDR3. The CDR3 loop reads CASSLGLAGVSEQFF. In DNA, the CDR3 is TGTGCCAGCAGCTTAGGGCTAGCGGGAGTGAGTGAGCAGTTCTTC. The gene calls are TRBV7-3 and TRBJ2-1; 10 nucleotides match TRBD2. The CDR3 runs to 15 residues. Trimming took 2 bases from V and 9 from J; bases not matched to a gene: 7. CDR1 is SGHTA and CDR2 is FQGTGA in the germline V gene.

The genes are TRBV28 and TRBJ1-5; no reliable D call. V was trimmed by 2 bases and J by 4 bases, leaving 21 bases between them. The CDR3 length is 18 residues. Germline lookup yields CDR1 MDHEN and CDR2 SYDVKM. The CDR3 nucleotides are TGTGCCAGCAGTTTACCGGATGCGGACCGTGGGGAGAATCAGCCCCAGCATTTT. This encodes CASSLPDADRGENQPQHF.

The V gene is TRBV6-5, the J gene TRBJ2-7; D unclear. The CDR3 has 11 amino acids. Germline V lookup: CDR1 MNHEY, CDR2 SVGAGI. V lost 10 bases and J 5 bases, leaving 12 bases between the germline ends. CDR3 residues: CATQSDHEQYF. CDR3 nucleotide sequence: TGTGCCACCCAGAGCGACCACGAGCAGTACTTC.

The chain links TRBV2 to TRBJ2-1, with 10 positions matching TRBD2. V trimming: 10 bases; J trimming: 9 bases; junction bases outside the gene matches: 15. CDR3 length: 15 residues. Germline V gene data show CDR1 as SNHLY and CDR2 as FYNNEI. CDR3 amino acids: CAITRRGLALSEQFF. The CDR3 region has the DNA TGTGCCATAACGAGGAGGGGACTAGCGCTTAGTGAGCAGTTCTTC.

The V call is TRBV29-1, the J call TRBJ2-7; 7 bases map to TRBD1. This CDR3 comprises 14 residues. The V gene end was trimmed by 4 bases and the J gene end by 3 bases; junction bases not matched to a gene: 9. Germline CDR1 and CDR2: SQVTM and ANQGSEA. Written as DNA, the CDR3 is TGCAGCGTTGCCCCCCGGACAGGATTCTACGAGCAGTACTTC. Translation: CSVAPRTGFYEQYF.

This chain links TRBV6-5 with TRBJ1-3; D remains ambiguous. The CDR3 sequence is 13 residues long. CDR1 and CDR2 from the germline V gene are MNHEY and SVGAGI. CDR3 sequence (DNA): TGTGCTTCAGCACAAAAAATGGCCTTTCCCATATATTTT. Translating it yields CASAQKMAFPIYF.